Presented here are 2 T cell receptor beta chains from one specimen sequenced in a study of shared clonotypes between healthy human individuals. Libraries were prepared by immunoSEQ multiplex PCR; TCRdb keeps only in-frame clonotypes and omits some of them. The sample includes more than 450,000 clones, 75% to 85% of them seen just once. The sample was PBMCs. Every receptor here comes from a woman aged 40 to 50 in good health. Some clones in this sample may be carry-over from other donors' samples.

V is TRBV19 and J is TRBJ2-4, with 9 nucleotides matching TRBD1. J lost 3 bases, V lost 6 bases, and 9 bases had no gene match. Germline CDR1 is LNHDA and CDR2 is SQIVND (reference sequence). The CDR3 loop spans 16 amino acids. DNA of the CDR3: TGTGCCAGTAGCTTCATCCCGGGACAGGGCAAAAACATTCAGTACTTC. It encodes CASSFIPGQGKNIQYF.

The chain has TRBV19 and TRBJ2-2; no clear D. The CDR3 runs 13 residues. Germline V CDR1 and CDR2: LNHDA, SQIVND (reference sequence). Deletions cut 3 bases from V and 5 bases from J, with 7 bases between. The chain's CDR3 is CASSIRRTGELFF. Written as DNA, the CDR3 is TGTGCCAGTAGTATTCGGAGAACCGGGGAGCTGTTTTTT.